A selection of T cell receptor beta chains follows, all from one sample in a study of cytomegalovirus exposure and HLA in healthy donors. The table came from immunoSEQ multiplex PCR; TCRdb's copy has only in-frame clones and leaves some out. Seen here are approximately 150,000 clones, about 80% observed once, and the top ten hold roughly 1.2%. Sequences were obtained from PBMCs. These receptors came from a woman in her forties or fifties in good health and CMV-seronegative. Both conserved end residues are trimmed from each CDR3.

TRBV19,TRBJ2-3,ASSIDFSTDTQY
TRBV27,TRBJ1-2,ASRPDRVFFDGYT
TRBV5-5,TRBJ2-6,ASSFRDREVAGANVLT
TRBV28,TRBJ2-1,ASSPGEGRDYNEQF
TRBV4-1,TRBJ2-2,ASSHAHRGNTGELF
TRBV28,TRBJ2-7,ASSPRSIERGTYEQY
TRBV28,TRBJ2-5,ASRWAGGPQETQY
TRBV6-1,TRBJ1-2,ASSELAANYGYT
TRBV5-4,TRBJ2-1,ASSLLAGPYNEQF
TRBV27,TRBJ2-7,ASKEAFSYEQY
TRBV5-1,TRBJ2-3,ASSFSSDTQY
TRBV20-1,TRBJ1-5,SASRGAPQH
TRBV27,TRBJ1-1,ASSRGGTEAF
TRBV27,TRBJ2-3,ASSFNYNTDTQY
TRBV4-3,TRBJ1-2,ASSQVRTEFYGYT
TRBV5-1,TRBJ1-3,ASSLDAGSGNTIY
TRBV7-2,TRBJ1-3,ASSPQSGGNTIY
TRBV29-1,TRBJ2-7,SVEGQAAEQY
TRBV7-9,TRBJ1-2,ASKVSEGPGYGYT
TRBV7-2,TRBJ1-6,AVLRDFNSPLH
TRBV2,TRBJ1-1,ASIAPRLNTGTEAF
TRBV5-1,TRBJ1-2,ASSRDSGTYGYT
TRBV18,TRBJ2-7,ASSPSQFYEQY
TRBV5-1,TRBJ2-1,ASSLYRPENNEQF
TRBV4-3,TRBJ1-1,ASSQGTGVSDTEAF
TRBV6-1,TRBJ1-5,ASSEAGASQPQH
TRBV7-9,TRBJ1-1,ASSLEGAAFEAF
TRBV5-1,TRBJ2-3,ASSWSYSAGTDTQY
TRBV7-9,TRBJ1-1,ASSQHRQGRLPTEAF
TRBV7-6,TRBJ2-7,ASSKRTGRYEQY
TRBV12-5,TRBJ1-1,ASAKGVWGEAF
TRBV7-3,TRBJ2-7,ASSLPLREGAGYEQY
TRBV5-4,TRBJ2-7,ASSLFTRDRGYEQY
TRBV10-2,TRBJ2-7,ASKETGAFIEQY
TRBV28,TRBJ1-5,ASSSKYSGTGDTPQH
TRBV5-1,TRBJ1-4,ASRTGQGNEKLF
TRBV5-4,TRBJ1-1,ASSFRGTEAF
TRBV20-1,TRBJ1-2,SAILRGGYT
TRBV7-8,TRBJ1-1,ASSSVPGQGIRTEAF
TRBV11-2,TRBJ1-3,ASTQLGSVSGNTIY
TRBV7-2,TRBJ2-3,ASSLGFSDTQY
TRBV7-9,TRBJ2-7,ASSFRDRGDEQY
TRBV29-1,-,SVGRQAYEQY
TRBV6-5,TRBJ2-5,ASSATRETQY
TRBV7-9,TRBJ2-7,ASSLVGTP
TRBV2,TRBJ2-1,ASSEAGTGSNEQF
TRBV6-1,TRBJ1-3,ASSDAGQGVNTIY
TRBV5-1,TRBJ2-3,ASKVAGVDTQY
TRBV9,TRBJ1-3,ASSDRTGGDSSGNTIY
TRBV5-4,TRBJ1-1,ASSLGGFGTGGSEF
TRBV10-3,TRBJ2-7,AISYYLRDRGYEQY
TRBV7-2,TRBJ1-5,ASRDPGGGQPQH
TRBV7-2,TRBJ2-7,ASSLVAGRLGYEQY
TRBV28,TRBJ1-5,ASEDRISQPQH